This T cell receptor beta chain was recorded in a study of blood T cell repertoires in COVID-19. Study background: The analysed material was cDNA or gDNA that came from T cells, B-cell-depleted T cells, or PBMCs.

Seattle enrolled patients during active infection and tracked them longitudinally. The CDR3 consists of 16 residues. Looked up from germline, CDR1 is LNHNV and CDR2 is YYDKDF (reference sequence). A note on this clone: An end of the junction differs from the germline gene, which may be a read error.

As originally analysed: Estimated nucleated cell counts came from reference gene primer amplification. Produced via immunoSEQ multiplex PCR; TCRdb's table is partial and in-frame only. V, J and clone size are taken as reported in that table, and D and trimming were inferred from the DNA itself. The data show fewer than 200,000 clones, with approximately 84% seen just once and under 3.5% held by the top ten. The chain combines TRBV15 with TRBJ1-3, with 7 bases matching TRBD1. Source material: peripheral blood. The receptor was derived from a woman at least 80 years old with COVID-19, enrolled during active disease. The CDR3 region is CATSGEGARFGNTIYF. CDR3 coding DNA: TGTGCCACCAGCGGAGAGGGGGCTCGCTTTGGAAACACCATATATTTT.